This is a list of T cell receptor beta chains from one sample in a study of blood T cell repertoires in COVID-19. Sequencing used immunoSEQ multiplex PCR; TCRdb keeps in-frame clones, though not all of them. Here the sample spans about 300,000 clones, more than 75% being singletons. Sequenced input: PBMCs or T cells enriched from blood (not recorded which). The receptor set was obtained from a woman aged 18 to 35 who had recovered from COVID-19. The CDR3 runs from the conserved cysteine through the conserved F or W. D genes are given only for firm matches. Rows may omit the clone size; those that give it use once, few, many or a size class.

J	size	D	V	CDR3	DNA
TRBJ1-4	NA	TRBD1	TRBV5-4	CASSLYRDRDEKLFF	TGTGCCAGCAGCTTATACCGGGACAGGGACGAAAAACTGTTTTTT
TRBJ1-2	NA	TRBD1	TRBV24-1	CATSDPDRVYGYTF	TGTGCCACCAGTGATCCGGACAGGGTCTATGGCTACACCTTC
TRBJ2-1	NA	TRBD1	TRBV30	CAWSKRTGYNEQFF	TGTGCCTGGAGTAAAAGGACAGGCTACAATGAGCAGTTCTTC
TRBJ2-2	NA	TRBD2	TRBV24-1	CATSDFTRTSGRVGTGELFF	TGTGCCACCAGTGATTTTACGAGGACTAGCGGGAGAGTAGGCACCGGGGAGCTGTTTTTT
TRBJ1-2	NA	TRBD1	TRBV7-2	CASSPNWGQGGDGYTF	TGTGCCAGCAGCCCCAACTGGGGACAGGGAGGAGATGGCTACACCTTC
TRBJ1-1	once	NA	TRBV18	CASSVSTLNTEAFF	TGTGCCAGCTCAGTTTCGACATTGAACACTGAAGCTTTCTTT
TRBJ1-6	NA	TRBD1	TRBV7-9	CASSPWTGSPSNSPLHF	TGTGCCAGCAGCCCCTGGACAGGGTCCCCCTCAAATTCACCCCTCCACTTT
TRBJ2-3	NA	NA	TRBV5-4	CASSFVGNSDTQYF	TGTGCCAGCAGCTTTGTGGGCAACTCGGATACGCAGTATTTT
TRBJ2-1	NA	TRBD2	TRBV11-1	CASSSPAGTSVNEQFF	TGTGCCAGCAGCTCGCCCGCGGGGACTAGCGTAAATGAGCAGTTCTTC
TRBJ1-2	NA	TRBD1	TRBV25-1	CASRILTGGYGYTF	TGTGCCAGCAGAATATTGACAGGGGGTTACGGCTACACCTTC
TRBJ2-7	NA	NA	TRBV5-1	CASSLAYRTREQYF	TGCGCCAGCAGCTTGGCCTACAGGACGCGCGAGCAGTACTTC
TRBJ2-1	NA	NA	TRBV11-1	CASSLARYNEQFF	TGTGCCAGCAGCTTAGCCAGATACAATGAGCAGTTCTTC
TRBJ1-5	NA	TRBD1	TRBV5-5	CASSLDRGSQPQHF	TGTGCCAGCAGCTTGGACAGGGGAAGTCAGCCCCAGCATTTT
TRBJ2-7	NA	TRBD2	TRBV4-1	CASSPAGGASYEQYF	TGCGCCAGCAGCCCCGCGGGGGGGGCCTCCTACGAGCAGTACTTC
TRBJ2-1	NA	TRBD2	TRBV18	CASSPGLAGSYNEQFF	TGTGCCAGCTCACCAGGACTAGCGGGGTCCTACAATGAGCAGTTCTTC
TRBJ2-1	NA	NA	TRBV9	CASSVGAITYNEQFF	TGTGCCAGCAGCGTAGGGGCTATAACCTACAATGAGCAGTTCTTC
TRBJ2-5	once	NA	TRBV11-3	CASSLVSSINSQETQYF	TGTGCCAGCAGCTTAGTATCTTCCATTAACAGCCAAGAGACCCAGTACTTC
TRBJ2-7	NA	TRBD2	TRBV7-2	CASSFGRLAASYEQYF	TGTGCCAGCAGCTTTGGTAGGCTAGCGGCCTCCTACGAGCAGTACTTC
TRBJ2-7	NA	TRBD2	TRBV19	CASSISGRGAYEQYF	TGTGCCAGTAGTATTAGCGGGAGAGGCGCCTACGAGCAGTACTTC
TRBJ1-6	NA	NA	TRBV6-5	CASSPTPNNSPLHF	TGTGCCAGCAGTCCGACACCTAATAATTCACCCCTCCACTTT
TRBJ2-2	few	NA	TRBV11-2	CASSFRNNNTGELFF	TGTGCCAGCAGCTTTCGAAACAACAACACCGGGGAGCTGTTTTTT
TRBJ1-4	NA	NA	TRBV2	CASRAQNEKLFF	TGTGCCAGCAGGGCCCAGAATGAAAAACTGTTTTTT
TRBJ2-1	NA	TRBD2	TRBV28	CASTGTSDYNEQFF	TGTGCCAGCACCGGGACTAGCGACTACAATGAGCAGTTCTTC
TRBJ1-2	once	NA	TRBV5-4	CASSLAGNNYGYTF	TGTGCCAGCAGCTTGGCGGGAAACAACTATGGCTACACCTTC
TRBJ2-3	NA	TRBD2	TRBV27	CASMNPGLVTDTQYF	TGTGCCAGCATGAATCCGGGACTAGTAACAGATACGCAGTATTTT
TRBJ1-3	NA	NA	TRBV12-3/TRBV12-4	CASRLTGGNTIYF	TGTGCCAGCAGGCTTACAGGAGGAAACACCATATATTTT
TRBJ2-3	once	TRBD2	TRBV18	CASSRAGGPTDTQYF	TGTGCCAGCTCACGAGCGGGAGGGCCGACAGATACGCAGTATTTT
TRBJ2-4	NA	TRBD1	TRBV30	CAWSTGQGIAKNIQYF	TGTGCCTGGAGTACCGGACAGGGGATAGCCAAAAACATTCAGTACTTC
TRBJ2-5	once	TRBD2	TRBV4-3	CASSPGYGLAVTETQYF	TGCGCCAGCAGCCCTGGTTATGGACTAGCGGTGACAGAGACCCAGTACTTC
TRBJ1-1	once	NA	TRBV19	CATDLGGTEAFF	TGTGCCACCGACCTCGGGGGCACTGAAGCTTTCTTT
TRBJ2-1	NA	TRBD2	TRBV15	CATLKGRGDHNEQFF	TGTGCCACCTTAAAAGGGCGGGGGGACCACAATGAGCAGTTCTTC
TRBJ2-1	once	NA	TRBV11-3	CASSLGRVAGVIYEQFF	TGTGCCAGCAGCTTAGGAAGAGTGGCAGGGGTTATCTATGAGCAGTTCTTC
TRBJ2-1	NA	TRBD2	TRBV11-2	CASSSSGSIYNEQFF	TGTGCCAGCAGCTCCAGCGGGAGCATCTACAATGAGCAGTTCTTC
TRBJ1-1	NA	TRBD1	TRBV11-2	CASSLMWSGGTEAFF	TGTGCCAGCAGCTTAATGTGGTCAGGGGGCACTGAAGCTTTCTTT
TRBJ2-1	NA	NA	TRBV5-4	CASSLSTGSHNEQFF	TGTGCCAGCAGCTTGAGTACAGGGTCGCACAATGAGCAGTTCTTC
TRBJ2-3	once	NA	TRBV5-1	CASSQMDTQYF	TGCGCCAGCAGCCAGATGGATACGCAGTATTTT
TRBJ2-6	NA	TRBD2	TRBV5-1	CASSPGLATGANVLTF	TGCGCCAGCAGCCCGGGACTAGCAACCGGGGCCAACGTCCTGACTTTC
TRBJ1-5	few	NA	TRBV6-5	CASSPLGTVNQPQHF	TGTGCCAGCAGCCCCCTCGGCACAGTCAATCAGCCCCAGCATTTT
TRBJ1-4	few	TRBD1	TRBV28	CASRTGPNNEKLFF	TGTGCCAGCAGGACAGGGCCGAATAATGAAAAACTGTTTTTT
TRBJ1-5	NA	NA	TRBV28	CASSYLLTGTHSNQPQHF	TGTGCCAGCAGCTATCTTCTAACAGGGACCCATAGCAATCAGCCCCAGCATTTT
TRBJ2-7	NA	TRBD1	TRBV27	CASSLFVQGGGEQYF	TGTGCCAGCAGTTTATTCGTACAGGGGGGAGGCGAGCAGTACTTC
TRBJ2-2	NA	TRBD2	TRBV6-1	CASSGAGTSGFTGELFF	TGTGCCAGCAGTGGAGCCGGGACTAGCGGATTCACCGGGGAGCTGTTTTTT
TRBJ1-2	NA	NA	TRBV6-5	CASRSGPNYGYTF	TGTGCCAGCAGATCAGGGCCCAACTATGGCTACACCTTC
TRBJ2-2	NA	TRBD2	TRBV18	CASSPLGTRRRTGELFF	TGTGCCAGCTCACCACTTGGGACTAGAAGAAGGACCGGGGAGCTGTTTTTT
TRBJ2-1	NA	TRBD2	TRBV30	CAWRGGLSYNEQFF	TGTGCCTGGAGGGGGGGGTTATCCTACAATGAGCAGTTCTTC